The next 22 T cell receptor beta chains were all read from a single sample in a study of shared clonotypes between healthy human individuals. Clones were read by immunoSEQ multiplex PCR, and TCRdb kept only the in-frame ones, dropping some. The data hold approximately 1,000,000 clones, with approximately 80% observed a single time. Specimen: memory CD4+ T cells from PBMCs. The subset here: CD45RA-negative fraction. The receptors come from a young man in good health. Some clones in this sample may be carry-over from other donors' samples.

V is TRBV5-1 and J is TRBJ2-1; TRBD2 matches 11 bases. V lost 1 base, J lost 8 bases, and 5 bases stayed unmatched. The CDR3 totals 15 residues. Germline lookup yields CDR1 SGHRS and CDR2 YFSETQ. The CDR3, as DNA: TGCGCCAGCAGCTTGACTAGCGGGAGTGTACATGAGCAGTTCTTC. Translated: CASSLTSGSVHEQFF.

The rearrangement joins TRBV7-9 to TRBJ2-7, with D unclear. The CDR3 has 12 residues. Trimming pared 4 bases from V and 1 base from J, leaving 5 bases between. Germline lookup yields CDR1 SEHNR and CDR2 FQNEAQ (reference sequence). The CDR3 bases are TGTGCCAGCAGCTCCACTTCCTACGAGCAGTACTTC. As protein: CASSSTSYEQYF.

This chain's CDR3 is CASSAQLADSTDTQYF. The CDR3 DNA reads TGTGCCAGCAGCGCCCAACTAGCGGATAGCACAGATACGCAGTATTTT. J is TRBJ2-3 and V is TRBV9; 8 positions match TRBD2. The CDR3 contains 16 residues. Germline loops: CDR1 SGDLS, CDR2 YYNGEE. V shed 3 bases and J 0 bases; nucleotides not matched to a gene: 6.

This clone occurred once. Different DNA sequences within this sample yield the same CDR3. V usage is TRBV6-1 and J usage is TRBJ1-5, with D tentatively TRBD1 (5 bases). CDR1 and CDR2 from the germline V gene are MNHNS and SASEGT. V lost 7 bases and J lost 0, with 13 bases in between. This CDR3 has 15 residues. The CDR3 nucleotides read TGTGCCAGCACCCTCCGGGACCTTAGCAATCAGCCCCAGCATTTT. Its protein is CASTLRDLSNQPQHF.

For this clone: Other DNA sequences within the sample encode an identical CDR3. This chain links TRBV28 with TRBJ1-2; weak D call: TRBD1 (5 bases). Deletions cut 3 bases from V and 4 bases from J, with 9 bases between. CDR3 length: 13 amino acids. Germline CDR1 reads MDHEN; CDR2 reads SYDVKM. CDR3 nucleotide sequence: TGTGCCAGCAGTTTCGGGGGGATCTATGGCTACACCTTC. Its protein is CASSFGGIYGYTF.

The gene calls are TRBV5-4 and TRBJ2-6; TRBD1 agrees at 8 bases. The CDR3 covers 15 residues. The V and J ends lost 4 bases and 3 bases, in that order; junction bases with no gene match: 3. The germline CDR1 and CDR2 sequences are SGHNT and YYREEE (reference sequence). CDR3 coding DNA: TGTGCCAGCAGCAAAGGGACAGGTGGGGCCAACGTCCTGACTTTC. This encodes CASSKGTGGANVLTF.

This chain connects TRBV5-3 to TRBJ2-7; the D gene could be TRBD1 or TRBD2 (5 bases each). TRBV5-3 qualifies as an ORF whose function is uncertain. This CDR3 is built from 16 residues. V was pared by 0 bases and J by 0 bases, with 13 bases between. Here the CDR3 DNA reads TGTGCCAGAAGCTTGGTCCCGGGACGCCTCTCCTACGAGCAGTACTTC. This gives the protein CARSLVPGRLSYEQYF.

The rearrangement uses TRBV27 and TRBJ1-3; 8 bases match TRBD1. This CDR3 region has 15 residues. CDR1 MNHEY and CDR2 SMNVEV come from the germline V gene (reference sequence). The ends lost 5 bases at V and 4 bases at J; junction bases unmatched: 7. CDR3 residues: CASSLKTGEGNTIYF. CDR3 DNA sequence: TGTGCCAGCAGTCTAAAGACAGGGGAAGGAAACACCATATATTTT.

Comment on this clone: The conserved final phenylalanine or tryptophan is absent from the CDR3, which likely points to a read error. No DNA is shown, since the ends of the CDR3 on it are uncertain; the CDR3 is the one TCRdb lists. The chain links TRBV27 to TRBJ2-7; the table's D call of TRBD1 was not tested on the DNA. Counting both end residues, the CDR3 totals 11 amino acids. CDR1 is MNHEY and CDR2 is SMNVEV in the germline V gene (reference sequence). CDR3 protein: CASKNSGTRNN.

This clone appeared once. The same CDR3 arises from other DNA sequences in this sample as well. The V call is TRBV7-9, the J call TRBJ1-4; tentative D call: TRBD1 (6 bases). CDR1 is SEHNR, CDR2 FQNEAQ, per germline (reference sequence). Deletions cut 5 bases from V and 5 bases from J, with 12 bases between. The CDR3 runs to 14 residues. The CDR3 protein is CASSRRTENEKLFF. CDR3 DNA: TGTGCCAGCAGCCGTCGGACAGAAAATGAAAAACTGTTTTTT.

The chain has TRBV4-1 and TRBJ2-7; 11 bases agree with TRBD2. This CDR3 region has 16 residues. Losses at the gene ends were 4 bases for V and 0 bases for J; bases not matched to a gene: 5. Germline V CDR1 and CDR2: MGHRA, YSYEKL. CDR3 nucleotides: TGCGCCAGCAGCCTCCCGGGGACTAGCGGCTCCTACGAGCAGTACTTC. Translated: CASSLPGTSGSYEQYF.

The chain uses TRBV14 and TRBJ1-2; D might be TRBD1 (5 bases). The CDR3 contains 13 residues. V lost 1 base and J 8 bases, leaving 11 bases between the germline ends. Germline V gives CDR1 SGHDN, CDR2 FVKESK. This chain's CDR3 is CASSQVGGVGYTF. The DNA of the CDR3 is TGTGCCAGCAGCCAAGTCGGGGGAGTCGGCTACACCTTC.

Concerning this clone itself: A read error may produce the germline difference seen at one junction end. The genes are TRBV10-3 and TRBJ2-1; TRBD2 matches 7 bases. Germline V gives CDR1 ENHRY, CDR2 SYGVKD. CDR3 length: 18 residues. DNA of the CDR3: TGTGCCATCAGTGAGACCTTCGTAGGGCGGGAGTCCTCCAATGAGCAGTTCTTC. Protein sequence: CAISETFVGRESSNEQFF.

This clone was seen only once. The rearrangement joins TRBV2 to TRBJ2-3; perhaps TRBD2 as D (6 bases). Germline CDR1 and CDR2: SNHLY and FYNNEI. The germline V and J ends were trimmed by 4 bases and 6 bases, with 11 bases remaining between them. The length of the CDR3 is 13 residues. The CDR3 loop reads CASSGGRSDTQYF. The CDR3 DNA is TGTGCCAGCAGTGGAGGGAGGTCGGATACGCAGTATTTT. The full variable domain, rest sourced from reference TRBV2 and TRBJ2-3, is EPEVTQTPSHQVTQMGQEVILRCVPISNHLYFYWYRQILGQKVEFLVSFYNNEISEKSEIFDDQFSVERPDGSNFTLKIRSTKLEDSAMYFCASSGGRSDTQYFGPGTRLTVL.

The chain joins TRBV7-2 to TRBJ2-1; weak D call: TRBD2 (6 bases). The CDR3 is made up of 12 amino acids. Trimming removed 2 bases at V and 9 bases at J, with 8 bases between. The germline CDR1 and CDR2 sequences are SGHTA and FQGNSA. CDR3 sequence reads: CASSLRGGEQFF. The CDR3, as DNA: TGTGCCAGCAGCTTACGGGGAGGTGAGCAGTTCTTC.

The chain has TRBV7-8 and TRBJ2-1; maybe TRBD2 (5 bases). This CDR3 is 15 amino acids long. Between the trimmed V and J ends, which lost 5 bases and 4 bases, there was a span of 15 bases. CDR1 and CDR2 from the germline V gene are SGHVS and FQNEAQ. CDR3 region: CASSLEASIYNEQFF. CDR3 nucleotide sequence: TGTGCCAGCAGCCTAGAGGCTAGCATTTACAATGAGCAGTTCTTC.

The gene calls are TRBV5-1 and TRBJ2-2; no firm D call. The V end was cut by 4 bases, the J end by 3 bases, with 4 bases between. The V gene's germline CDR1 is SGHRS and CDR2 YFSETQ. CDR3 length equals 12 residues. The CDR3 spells CASSEYTGELFF. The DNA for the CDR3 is TGCGCCAGCAGCGAATACACCGGGGAGCTGTTTTTT.

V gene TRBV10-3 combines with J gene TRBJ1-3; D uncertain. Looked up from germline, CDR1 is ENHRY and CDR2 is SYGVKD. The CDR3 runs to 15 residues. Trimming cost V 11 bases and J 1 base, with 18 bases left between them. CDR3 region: CASHGELRSGNTIYF. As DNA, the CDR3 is TGTGCCTCCCACGGGGAGCTCCGATCTGGAAACACCATATATTTT.

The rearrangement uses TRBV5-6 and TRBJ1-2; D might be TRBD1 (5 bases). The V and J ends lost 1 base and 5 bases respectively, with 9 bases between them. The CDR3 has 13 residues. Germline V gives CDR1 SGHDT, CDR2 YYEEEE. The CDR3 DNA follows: TGTGCCAGCAGCTTGCTGGGGGATTATGGCTACACCTTC. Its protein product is CASSLLGDYGYTF.

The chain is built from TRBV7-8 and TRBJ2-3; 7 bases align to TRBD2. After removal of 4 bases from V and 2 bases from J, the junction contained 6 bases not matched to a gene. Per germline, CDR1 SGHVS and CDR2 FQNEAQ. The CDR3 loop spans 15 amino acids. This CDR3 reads CASSSLAAYTDTQYF. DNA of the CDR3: TGTGCCAGCAGCTCCCTAGCGGCCTACACAGATACGCAGTATTTT.

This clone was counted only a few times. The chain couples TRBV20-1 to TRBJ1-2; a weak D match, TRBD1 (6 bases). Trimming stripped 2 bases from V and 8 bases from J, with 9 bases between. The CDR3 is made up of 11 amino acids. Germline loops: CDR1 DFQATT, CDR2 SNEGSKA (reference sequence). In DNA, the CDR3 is TGCAGTGCTAGAAACAGGGAGGGCTACACCTTC. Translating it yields CSARNREGYTF.

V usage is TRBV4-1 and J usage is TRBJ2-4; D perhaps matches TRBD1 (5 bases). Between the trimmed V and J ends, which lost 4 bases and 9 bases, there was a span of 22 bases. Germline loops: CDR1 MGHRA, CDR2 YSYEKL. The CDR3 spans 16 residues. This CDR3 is CASSLPPGASGAIQYF. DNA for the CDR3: TGCGCCAGCAGCCTCCCACCTGGGGCTAGTGGGGCCATTCAGTACTTC.